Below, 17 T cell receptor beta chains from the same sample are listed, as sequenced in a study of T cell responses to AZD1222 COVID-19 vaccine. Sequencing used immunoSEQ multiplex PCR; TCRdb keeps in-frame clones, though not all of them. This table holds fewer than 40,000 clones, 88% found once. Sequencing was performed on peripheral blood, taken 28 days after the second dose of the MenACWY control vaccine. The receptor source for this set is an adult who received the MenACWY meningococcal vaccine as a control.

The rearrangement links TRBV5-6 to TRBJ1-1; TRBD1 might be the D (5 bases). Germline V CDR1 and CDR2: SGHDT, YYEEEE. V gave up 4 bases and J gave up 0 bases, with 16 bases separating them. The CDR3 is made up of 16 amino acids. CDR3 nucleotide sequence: TGTGCCAGCAGCCTTACCGGGACCCCCATGAACACTGAAGCTTTCTTT. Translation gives CASSLTGTPMNTEAFF.

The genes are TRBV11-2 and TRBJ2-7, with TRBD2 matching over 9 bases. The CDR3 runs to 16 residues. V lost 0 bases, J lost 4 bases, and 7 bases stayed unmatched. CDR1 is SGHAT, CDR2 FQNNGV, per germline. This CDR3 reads CASSLDEAGGIYEQYF. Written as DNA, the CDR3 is TGTGCCAGCAGCTTAGATGAAGCGGGAGGCATATACGAGCAGTACTTC.

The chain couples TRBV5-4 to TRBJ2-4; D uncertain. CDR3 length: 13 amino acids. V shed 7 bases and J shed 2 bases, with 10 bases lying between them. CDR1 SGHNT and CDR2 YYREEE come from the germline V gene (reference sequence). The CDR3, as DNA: TGTGCCAGCCACCGTGAGTCCAAAAACATTCAGTACTTC. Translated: CASHRESKNIQYF.

The CDR3 bases are TGCGCCAGCAGCCAGAGACTAGGCGACGAGCAGTACTTC. Amino acids: CASSQRLGDEQYF. The V gene is TRBV4-1, the J gene TRBJ2-7, with D perhaps TRBD2 (6 bases). The V and J ends lost 3 bases and 5 bases respectively, with 11 bases between them. CDR1 and CDR2 (germline): MGHRA, YSYEKL. The CDR3 covers 13 residues.

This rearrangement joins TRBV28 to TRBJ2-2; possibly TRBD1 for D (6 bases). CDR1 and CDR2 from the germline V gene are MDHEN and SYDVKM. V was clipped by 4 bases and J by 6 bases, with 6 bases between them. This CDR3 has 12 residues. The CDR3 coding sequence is TGTGCCAGCAGTTCAGGGGCCGGGGAGCTGTTTTTT. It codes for CASSSGAGELFF.

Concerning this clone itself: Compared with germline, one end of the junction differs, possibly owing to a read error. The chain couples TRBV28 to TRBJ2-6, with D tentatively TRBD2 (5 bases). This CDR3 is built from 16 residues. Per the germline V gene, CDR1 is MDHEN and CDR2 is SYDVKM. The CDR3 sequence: CASSREGISGANVLTF. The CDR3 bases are TGTGCGAGCAGTCGAGAGGGTATCTCTGGGGCCAACGTCCTGACTTTC. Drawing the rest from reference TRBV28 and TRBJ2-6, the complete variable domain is DVKVTQSSRYLVKRTGEKVFLECVQDMDHENMFWYRQDPGLGLRLIYFSYDVKMKEKGDIPEGYSVSREKKERFSLILESASTNQTSMYLCASSREGISGANVLTFGAGSRLTVL.

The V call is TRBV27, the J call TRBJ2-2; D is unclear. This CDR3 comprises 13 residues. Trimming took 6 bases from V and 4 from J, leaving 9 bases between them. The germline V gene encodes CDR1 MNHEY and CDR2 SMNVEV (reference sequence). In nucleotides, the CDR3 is TGTGCCAGCAGCTTTCTGGGCACCGGGGAGCTGTTTTTT. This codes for CASSFLGTGELFF.

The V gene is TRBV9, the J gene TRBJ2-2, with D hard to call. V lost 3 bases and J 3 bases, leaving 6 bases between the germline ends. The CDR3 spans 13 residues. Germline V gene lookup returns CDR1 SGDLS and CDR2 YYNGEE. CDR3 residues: CASSAQHTGELFF. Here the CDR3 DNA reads TGTGCCAGCAGCGCCCAGCACACCGGGGAGCTGTTTTTT. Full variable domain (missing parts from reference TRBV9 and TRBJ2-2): DSGVTQTPKHLITATGQRVTLRCSPRSGDLSVYWYQQSLDQGLQFLIQYYNGEERAKGNILERFSAQQFPDLHSELNLSSLELGDSALYFCASSAQHTGELFFGEGSRLTVL.

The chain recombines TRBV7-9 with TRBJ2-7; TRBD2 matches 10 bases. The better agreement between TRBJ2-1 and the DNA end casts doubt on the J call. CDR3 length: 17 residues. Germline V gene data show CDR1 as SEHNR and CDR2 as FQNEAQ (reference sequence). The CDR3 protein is CASSPKLAGPLLDEQFF. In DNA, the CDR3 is TGTGCCAGCAGCCCGAAACTAGCGGGACCCCTACTGGATGAGCAGTTCTTC.

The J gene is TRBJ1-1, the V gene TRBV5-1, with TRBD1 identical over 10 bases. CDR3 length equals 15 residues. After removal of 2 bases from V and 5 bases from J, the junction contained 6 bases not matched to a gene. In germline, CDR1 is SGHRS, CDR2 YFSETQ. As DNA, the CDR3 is TGCGCCAGCAGCTTTGAAGGACAGGGGGTTACTGAAGCTTTCTTT. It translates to CASSFEGQGVTEAFF. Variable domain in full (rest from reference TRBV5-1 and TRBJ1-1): KAGVTQTPRYLIKTRGQQVTLSCSPISGHRSVSWYQQTPGQGLQFLFEYFSETQRNKGNFPGRFSGRQFSNSRSEMNVSTLELGDSALYLCASSFEGQGVTEAFFGQGTRLTVV.

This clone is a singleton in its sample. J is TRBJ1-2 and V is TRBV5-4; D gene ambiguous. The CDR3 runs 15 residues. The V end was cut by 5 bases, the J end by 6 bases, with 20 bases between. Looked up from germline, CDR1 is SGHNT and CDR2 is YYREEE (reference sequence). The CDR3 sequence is CASSPARGRSHGYTF. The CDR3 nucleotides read TGTGCCAGCAGTCCAGCACGGGGTAGAAGTCATGGCTACACCTTC.

The CDR3 reads CASSLEDDNEQFF. CDR3 DNA sequence: TGCGCCAGCAGCTTGGAGGACGACAATGAGCAGTTCTTC. The chain carries TRBV5-1 and TRBJ2-1, with no clear D. Germline V gene data show CDR1 as SGHRS and CDR2 as YFSETQ. With 0 bases removed from V and 5 bases from J, the gap between germline ends came to 6 bases. There are 13 residues in the CDR3.

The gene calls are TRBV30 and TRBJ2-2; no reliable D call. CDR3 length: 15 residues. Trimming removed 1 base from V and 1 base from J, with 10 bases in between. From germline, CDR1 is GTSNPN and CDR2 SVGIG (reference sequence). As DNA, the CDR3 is TGTGCCTGGAGTGCGGAGACGGTGAACACCGGGGAGCTGTTTTTT. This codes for CAWSAETVNTGELFF.

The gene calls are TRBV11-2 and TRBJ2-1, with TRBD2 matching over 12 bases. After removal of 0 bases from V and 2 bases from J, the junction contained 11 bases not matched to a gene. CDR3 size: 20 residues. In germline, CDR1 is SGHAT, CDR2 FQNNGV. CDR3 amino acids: CASSLDVLAGGPGTYNEQFF. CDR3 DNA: TGTGCCAGCAGCTTAGATGTTCTAGCGGGAGGGCCAGGCACCTACAATGAGCAGTTCTTC.

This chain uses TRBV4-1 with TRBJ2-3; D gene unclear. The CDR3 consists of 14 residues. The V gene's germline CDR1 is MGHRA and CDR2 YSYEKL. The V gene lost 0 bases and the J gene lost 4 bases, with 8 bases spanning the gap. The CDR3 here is CASSQDRVPDTQYF. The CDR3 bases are TGCGCCAGCAGCCAAGATCGAGTTCCAGATACGCAGTATTTT.

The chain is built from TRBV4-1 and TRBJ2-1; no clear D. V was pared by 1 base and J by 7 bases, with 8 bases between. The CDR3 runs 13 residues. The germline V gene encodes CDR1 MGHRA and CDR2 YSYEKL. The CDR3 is CASSQAGKNEQFF. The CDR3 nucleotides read TGCGCCAGCAGCCAAGCTGGGAAGAATGAGCAGTTCTTC.

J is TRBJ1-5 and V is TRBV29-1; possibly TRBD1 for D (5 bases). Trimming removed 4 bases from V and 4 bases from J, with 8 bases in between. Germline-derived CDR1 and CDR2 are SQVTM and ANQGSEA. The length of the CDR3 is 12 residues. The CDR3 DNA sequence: TGCAGCGTTGGGACAATTAATCAGCCCCAGCATTTT. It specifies CSVGTINQPQHF.